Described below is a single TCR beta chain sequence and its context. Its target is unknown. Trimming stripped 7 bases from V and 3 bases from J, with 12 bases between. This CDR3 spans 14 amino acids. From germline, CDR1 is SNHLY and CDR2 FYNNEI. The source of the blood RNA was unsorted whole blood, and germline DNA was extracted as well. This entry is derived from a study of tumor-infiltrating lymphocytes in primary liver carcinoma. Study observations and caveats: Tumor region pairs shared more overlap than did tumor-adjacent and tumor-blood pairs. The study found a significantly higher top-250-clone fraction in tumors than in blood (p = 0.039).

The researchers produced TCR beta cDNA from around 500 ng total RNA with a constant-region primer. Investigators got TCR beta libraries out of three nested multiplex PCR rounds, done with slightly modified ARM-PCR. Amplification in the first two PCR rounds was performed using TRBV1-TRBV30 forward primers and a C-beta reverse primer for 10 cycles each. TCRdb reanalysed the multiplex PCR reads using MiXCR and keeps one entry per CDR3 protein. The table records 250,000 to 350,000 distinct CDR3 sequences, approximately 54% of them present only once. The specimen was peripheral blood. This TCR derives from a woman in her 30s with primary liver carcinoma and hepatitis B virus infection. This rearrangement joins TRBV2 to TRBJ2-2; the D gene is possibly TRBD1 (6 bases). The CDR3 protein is CASTLGQYTGELFF. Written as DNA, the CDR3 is TGTGCCAGCACCCTTGGACAGTACACCGGGGAGCTGTTTTTT. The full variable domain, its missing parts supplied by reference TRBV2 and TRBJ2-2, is EPEVTQTPSHQVTQMGQEVILRCVPISNHLYFYWYRQILGQKVEFLVSFYNNEISEKSEIFDDQFSVERPDGSNFTLKIRSTKLEDSAMYFCASTLGQYTGELFFGEGSRLTVL.